The present TCR beta chain was sequenced within a study of blood T cell repertoires in COVID-19. Germline CDR1 and CDR2: SGHTS and YDEGEE. Deletions cut 4 bases from V and 7 bases from J, with 17 bases between. The CDR3 loop spans 14 amino acids. Profiled with immunoSEQ multiplex PCR; TCRdb holds only in-frame clones, not every one. The sample lists 60,000 to 70,000 clones, around 87% seen once, with about 15% in the top ten. This clone was recorded once. Sequenced input: peripheral blood. This clonotype was sampled from a man aged 40-49 years with COVID-19, enrolled during active disease. J is TRBJ2-5 and V is TRBV5-8, with D maybe TRBD1 (5 bases). CDR3 nucleotides: TGTGCCAGCAGCCCTCACCCCAGGGATTTGACCCAGTACTTC. Its protein is CASSPHPRDLTQYF.